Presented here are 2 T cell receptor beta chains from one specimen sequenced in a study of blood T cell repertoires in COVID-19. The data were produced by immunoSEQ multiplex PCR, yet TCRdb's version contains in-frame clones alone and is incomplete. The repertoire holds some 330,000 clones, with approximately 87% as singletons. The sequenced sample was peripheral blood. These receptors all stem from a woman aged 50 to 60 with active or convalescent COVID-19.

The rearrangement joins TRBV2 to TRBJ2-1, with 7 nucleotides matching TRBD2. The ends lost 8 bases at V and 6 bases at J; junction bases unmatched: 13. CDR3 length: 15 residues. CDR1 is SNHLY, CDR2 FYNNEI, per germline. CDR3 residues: CASLVGGNSPNEQFF. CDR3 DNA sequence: TGTGCCAGCTTGGTGGGGGGGAACTCTCCCAATGAGCAGTTCTTC.

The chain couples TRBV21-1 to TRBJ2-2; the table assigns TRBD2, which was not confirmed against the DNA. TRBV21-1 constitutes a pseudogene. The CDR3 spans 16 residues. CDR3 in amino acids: CASSKARRTRGGELFF. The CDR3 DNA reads TGTGCCAGCAGCAAGGCGCGCCGTACCCGAGGCGGGGAGCTGTTTTTT.